Listed here are 13 T cell receptor beta chains from one sample, sequenced in a study of blood T cell repertoires in COVID-19. Using immunoSEQ multiplex PCR, the repertoire was profiled, and TCRdb retains in-frame clones only, with some absent. The table records about 300,000 clones, more than 70% of them present only once. Sequencing used peripheral blood. The receptors shown here come from a woman aged 45-60 years with acute or convalescent COVID-19.

This clone was found a few times. The junction does not match germline at one end; this may be a read error. The V and J genes are TRBV5-1 and TRBJ2-2, with D perhaps TRBD2 (6 bases). Germline-derived CDR1 and CDR2 are SGHRS and YFSETQ. The CDR3 is 16 residues long. CDR3 sequence: CASSLGTLGGTGELFF. CDR3 nucleotides: TGCGCCAGCAGTTTGGGGACCCTCGGGGGCACCGGGGAGCTGTTTTTT.

V gene TRBV10-3 combines with J gene TRBJ2-7, with D perhaps TRBD1 (7 bases). The germline V and J ends were trimmed by 11 bases and 3 bases, with 20 bases remaining between them. CDR3 length: 14 residues. CDR1 is ENHRY, CDR2 SYGVKD, per germline. CDR3 sequence reads: CAGSGGTAHYEQYF. The CDR3 nucleotides are TGTGCCGGATCTGGGGGGACAGCACACTACGAGCAGTACTTC.

This chain joins TRBV29-1 and TRBJ1-2; no definite D call. There are 11 residues in the CDR3. Germline lookup yields CDR1 SQVTM and CDR2 ANQGSEA. V was pared by 2 bases and J by 13 bases, with 14 bases between. For the CDR3, the DNA is TGCAGCGTTGAAAGCGGCGGCCGTTCCACCTTC. Its protein product is CSVESGGRSTF.

The chain uses TRBV28 and TRBJ2-1, with D perhaps matching TRBD2 (5 bases). Per germline, CDR1 MDHEN and CDR2 SYDVKM. The CDR3 contains 14 residues. In DNA form, the CDR3 reads TGTGCTTGCGTGAAAGGACTTCGATACAATGAGCAGTTCTTC. It codes for CACVKGLRYNEQFF.

The chain carries TRBV2 and TRBJ2-7, with TRBD2 identical over 12 bases. J gave up 4 bases and V 6 bases, and 7 bases lay outside the gene matches. The CDR3 has 15 amino acids. In germline, CDR1 is SNHLY, CDR2 FYNNEI. CDR3 sequence: CASRRGLAGGYEQYF. CDR3 DNA: TGTGCCAGCAGGCGTGGCCTAGCGGGAGGGTACGAGCAGTACTTC.

The CDR3 spells CASSLDGTGDQPQHF. Here the CDR3 DNA reads TGTGCCAGCAGCTTAGACGGGACAGGCGATCAGCCCCAGCATTTT. The chain couples TRBV7-9 to TRBJ1-5, with 8 positions matching TRBD1. With V trimmed by 1 base and J by 5 bases, 4 bases remained unmatched. The CDR3 extends over 15 amino acids. Germline V gene lookup returns CDR1 SEHNR and CDR2 FQNEAQ (reference sequence).

J is TRBJ1-5 and V is TRBV2; 8 bases fit TRBD1. The CDR3 runs 14 residues. V shed 4 bases, J shed 6 bases, and the junction held 5 bases outside the gene matches. CDR1 is SNHLY, CDR2 FYNNEI, per germline. The CDR3 spells CASSGRQGSQPQHF. In DNA form, the CDR3 reads TGTGCCAGCAGTGGACGACAGGGGAGTCAGCCCCAGCATTTT.

Remarks on this clone: This CDR3 is also generated by other DNA sequences in the sample. J is TRBJ1-2 and V is TRBV5-1; TRBD1 agrees at 7 bases. This CDR3 has 14 amino acids. In germline, CDR1 is SGHRS, CDR2 YFSETQ. The V and J ends lost 0 bases and 2 bases, in that order; junction bases with no gene match: 1. In nucleotides, the CDR3 is TGCGCCAGCAGCTTGGGACAGGGCAACTATGGCTACACCTTC. This translates into CASSLGQGNYGYTF.

This sequence joins TRBV6-2 or TRBV6-3 and TRBJ2-7; 7 bases are a match to TRBD2. The germline gives CDR1 MNHEY, CDR2 SVGEGT. J lost 1 base, V lost 3 bases, and 3 bases had no gene match. This CDR3 region has 14 residues. The CDR3 DNA reads as TGTGCCAGCAGTTATGAGCGGGGTTCCTACGAGCAGTACTTC. This translates into CASSYERGSYEQYF.

This chain uses TRBV5-1 with TRBJ1-1; 7 bases are shared with TRBD1. Germline loops: CDR1 SGHRS, CDR2 YFSETQ. V shed 4 bases and J 7 bases; nucleotides not matched to a gene: 7. The CDR3 covers 13 residues. In DNA form, the CDR3 reads TGCGCCAGCAGCCTCGGGACAGCAAATGAAGCTTTCTTT. Translating it yields CASSLGTANEAFF. The whole variable domain, remainder taken from reference TRBV5-1 and TRBJ1-1, is KAGVTQTPRYLIKTRGQQVTLSCSPISGHRSVSWYQQTPGQGLQFLFEYFSETQRNKGNFPGRFSGRQFSNSRSEMNVSTLELGDSALYLCASSLGTANEAFFGQGTRLTVV.

The chain carries TRBV24-1 and TRBJ2-1; TRBD2 aligns across 9 bases. Germline-derived CDR1 and CDR2 are KGHDR and SFDVKD. Trimming removed 3 bases from V and 4 bases from J; junction bases left unmatched: 9. This CDR3 is 17 amino acids long. For the CDR3, the DNA is TGTGCCACCAGTGATCCGGGACTAGCAGGCCATTACAATGAGCAGTTCTTC. Amino acid sequence: CATSDPGLAGHYNEQFF.

The genes are TRBV28 and TRBJ1-2; 11 bases agree with TRBD1. Germline values: CDR1 MDHEN, CDR2 SYDVKM. This CDR3 is 13 amino acids long. V gave up 8 bases and J gave up 8 bases; unmatched junction bases: 7. Written as DNA, the CDR3 is TGTGCCAGCCACCAGGACAGGGGGCACGGCTACACCTTC. Its translation: CASHQDRGHGYTF.

The chain combines TRBV27 with TRBJ2-2; TRBD1 is a possible D gene (6 bases). V was clipped by 5 bases and J by 4 bases, with 20 bases between them. The V gene's germline CDR1 is MNHEY and CDR2 SMNVEV (reference sequence). The CDR3 runs 17 residues. The CDR3 sequence is CASSAGTQLLRTGELFF. The CDR3 DNA reads as TGTGCCAGCAGTGCCGGGACACAACTCTTACGCACCGGGGAGCTGTTTTTT.